This T cell receptor (beta chain) originates from a study of cytomegalovirus exposure and HLA in healthy donors. Data came from immunoSEQ multiplex PCR; TCRdb stores just in-frame clones and leaves some out. The sample carries about 74,000 clones, less than 95% recorded once. This clone was recorded a few times. Per the germline V gene, CDR1 is SGDLS and CDR2 is YYNGEE. V dropped 0 bases and J dropped 6 bases, with 10 bases sitting between them. The CDR3 totals 13 residues. The sample comprised PBMCs. The clonotype comes from a young woman in good health and CMV-seropositive. The chain links TRBV9 to TRBJ2-7, with D possibly TRBD2 on 5 matching bases. CDR3 sequence: CASSVGPGSEQYF. In DNA, the CDR3 is TGTGCCAGCAGCGTAGGTCCGGGGAGCGAGCAGTACTTC.